What follows is one T cell receptor (beta chain) and its context. This record comes from a study of OX40 agonist ivuxolimab in advanced cancers. In the study overall: The dose of intravenous ivuxolimab that patients received every 2 weeks ranged from 0.01 to 10 mg/kg.

Sequencing was performed with immunoSEQ multiplex PCR; in TCRdb, only in-frame clones are kept and a portion is missing. The sample carries about 61,000 clones, roughly four fifths recorded once. CDR1 and CDR2 (germline): MNHEY, SMNVEV (reference sequence). Trimming shortened V by 3 bases and J by 4 bases, and 13 bases separated the two germline ends. This CDR3 has 15 residues. The sample here was CD4+ or CD8+ T cells sorted from blood, taken in a trial of the OX40 agonist ivuxolimab. The origin of this receptor is an adult with an advanced solid tumor such as melanoma, head and neck, liver or kidney cancer. The V gene is TRBV27, the J gene TRBJ2-1; D uncertain. For the CDR3, the DNA is TGTGCCAGCAGTTTTCGTCTGGGATTATACAATGAGCAGTTCTTC. Its protein is CASSFRLGLYNEQFF.